Below are 27 T cell receptor beta chains sequenced from a single sample in a study of siplizumab effects on memory and regulatory T cells. Using immunoSEQ multiplex PCR, the repertoire was profiled, and TCRdb retains in-frame clones only, with some absent. The sample lists over 60,000 clones, under 95% seen once, with 25% to 35% in the top ten. The sample was CD8+ T cells sorted from blood. The source of these receptors is a human donor in good health.

The chain combines TRBV25-1 with TRBJ2-1; unclear D gene. The V end was cut by 3 bases, the J end by 0 bases, with 6 bases between. Germline assignment: CDR1 MGHDK and CDR2 SYGVNS. The CDR3 covers 14 residues. The CDR3 DNA reads as TGTGCCAGCAGTGACCTCTACTCCTACAATGAGCAGTTCTTC. Translating it yields CASSDLYSYNEQFF.

V usage is TRBV19 and J usage is TRBJ1-2; D may be TRBD1 (5 bases). Germline assignment: CDR1 LNHDA and CDR2 SQIVND (reference sequence). Trimming pared 5 bases from V and 3 bases from J, leaving 10 bases between. The CDR3 spans 13 residues. DNA for the CDR3: TGTGCCAGTAGTTGGGGGGGATACTATGGCTACACCTTC. It encodes CASSWGGYYGYTF.

This clone showed up just a few times. The chain uses TRBV27 and TRBJ1-2, with a possible D match to TRBD1 (5 bases). V lost 5 bases, J lost 2 bases, and 18 bases lay in between. Germline values: CDR1 MNHEY, CDR2 SMNVEV (reference sequence). There are 16 residues in the CDR3. The CDR3 region has the DNA TGTGCCAGCAGTGCAGACCCCAGGGAAGGAAACTATGGCTACACCTTC. As protein: CASSADPREGNYGYTF.

The V gene is TRBV28, the J gene TRBJ2-7; D is ambiguous. V shed 4 bases and J shed 2 bases, with 3 bases lying between them. Germline V gene sequence: CDR1 MDHEN, CDR2 SYDVKM. CDR3 size: 11 residues. This CDR3 reads CASSWTYEQYF. As DNA, the CDR3 is TGTGCCAGCAGTTGGACCTACGAGCAGTACTTC.

Comments on this clone: A read error may produce the germline difference seen at one junction end. The genes are TRBV6-4 and TRBJ2-7; 10 positions match TRBD1. This CDR3 is 14 amino acids long. The V gene's germline CDR1 is MRHNA and CDR2 SNTAGT. CDR3 DNA: TGTGCCAGCATGTACCGGGACAGGGGATACGGGCAGTACTTC. Protein product: CASMYRDRGYGQYF.

The J gene is TRBJ1-1, the V gene TRBV7-8; possible D gene TRBD1, 6 bases. CDR1 and CDR2 from the germline V gene are SGHVS and FQNEAQ. This CDR3 region has 15 residues. V shed 5 bases and J shed 0 bases, with 13 bases lying between them. CDR3 DNA sequence: TGTGCCAGCAGCCATCAGACAGGCCTGAACACTGAAGCTTTCTTT. Translation gives CASSHQTGLNTEAFF.

The sample holds one count of this clone. This chain uses TRBV4-1 with TRBJ1-1; D is undetermined. The CDR3 sequence is 13 residues long. Germline-derived CDR1 and CDR2 are MGHRA and YSYEKL. V lost 4 bases to trimming and J lost 1 base, with 7 bases between them. Here the CDR3 reads CASSPKANTEAFF. In DNA, the CDR3 is TGCGCCAGCAGCCCCAAAGCGAACACTGAAGCTTTCTTT.

The rearrangement uses TRBV4-1 and TRBJ1-6; D unresolved. CDR1 and CDR2 from the germline V gene are MGHRA and YSYEKL. The CDR3 has 12 residues. Between the trimmed V and J ends, which lost 5 bases and 6 bases, there was a span of 5 bases. CDR3 protein: CASSGSNSPLHF. The CDR3 DNA reads as TGCGCCAGCAGCGGCAGTAATTCACCCCTCCACTTT.

The CDR3 loop reads CASSLQVTTDTQYF. The CDR3 DNA reads as TGTGCCAGCTCACTACAGGTAACCACAGATACGCAGTATTTT. V usage is TRBV18 and J usage is TRBJ2-3; tentatively, D is TRBD1 (5 bases). Germline CDR1 reads KGHSH; CDR2 reads LQKENI. This CDR3 is 14 amino acids long. V was cut by 4 bases and J by 2 bases, with 10 bases left in between.

V and J are TRBV4-1 and TRBJ2-1; D remains ambiguous. The V and J ends lost 1 base and 4 bases respectively, with 11 bases between them. Germline V gene sequence: CDR1 MGHRA, CDR2 YSYEKL. The CDR3 spans 15 residues. The CDR3 loop is CASSQVVDLYNEQFF. In DNA form, the CDR3 reads TGCGCCAGCAGCCAAGTGGTGGACCTTTACAATGAGCAGTTCTTC.

The chain combines TRBV9 with TRBJ2-1; 10 nucleotides line up with TRBD1. From germline, CDR1 is SGDLS and CDR2 YYNGEE. Losses at the gene ends were 4 bases for V and 12 bases for J; bases not matched to a gene: 4. The CDR3 sequence is 12 residues long. The CDR3 sequence: CASSLTGGLQFF. CDR3 bases: TGTGCCAGCAGCTTGACAGGGGGCCTGCAGTTCTTC.

The rearrangement links TRBV27 to TRBJ2-2; D not resolved. Germline lookup yields CDR1 MNHEY and CDR2 SMNVEV (reference sequence). CDR3 length: 13 residues. Trimming took 5 bases from V and 7 from J, leaving 11 bases between them. The CDR3 region is CASSAGNGGELFF. In DNA form, the CDR3 reads TGTGCCAGCAGTGCAGGCAACGGCGGGGAGCTGTTTTTT.

CDR3 DNA sequence: TGTGCCAGTAGTTTTGATTTAATGAACACTGAAGCTTTCTTT. It is translated as CASSFDLMNTEAFF. The chain is built from TRBV19 and TRBJ1-1, with D hard to call. Germline CDR1 LNHDA, CDR2 SQIVND (reference sequence). Trimming stripped 5 bases from V and 0 bases from J, with 10 bases between. The CDR3 is 14 amino acids.

The genes are TRBV4-1 and TRBJ2-2; D is unresolved. The CDR3 runs to 15 residues. Deletions cut 4 bases from V and 5 bases from J, with 14 bases between. CDR1 MGHRA and CDR2 YSYEKL come from the germline V gene. The CDR3 spells CASSLTWGGTGELFF. In DNA form, the CDR3 reads TGCGCCAGCAGCCTGACCTGGGGTGGGACCGGGGAGCTGTTTTTT.

The chain couples TRBV2 to TRBJ2-3; D may correspond to TRBD1 or TRBD2 (6 bases each). V shed 7 bases and J shed 0 bases, with 14 bases lying between them. Germline V gene sequence: CDR1 SNHLY, CDR2 FYNNEI. This CDR3 spans 15 amino acids. The CDR3 nucleotides read TGTGCCAGCACTCAAGGGGGGCGAAGCACAGATACGCAGTATTTT. Its translation is CASTQGGRSTDTQYF. Full variable domain (outside the CDR3, taken from reference TRBV2 and TRBJ2-3): EPEVTQTPSHQVTQMGQEVILRCVPISNHLYFYWYRQILGQKVEFLVSFYNNEISEKSEIFDDQFSVERPDGSNFTLKIRSTKLEDSAMYFCASTQGGRSTDTQYFGPGTRLTVL.

The CDR3 bases are TGTGCCAGCAGCTTCGACTACCAAGAGACCCAGTACTTC. It specifies CASSFDYQETQYF. The V and J genes are TRBV7-6 and TRBJ2-5; D gene unclear. The CDR3 has 13 amino acids. Trimming left V 3 bases short and J 0 bases short, with 5 bases between. The germline gives CDR1 SGHVS, CDR2 FNYEAQ.

The CDR3 loop is CASSLPGQGHSPLHF. For the CDR3, the DNA is TGTGCCAGCAGCTTGCCGGGACAGGGGCATTCACCCCTCCACTTT. The chain couples TRBV5-8 to TRBJ1-6, with TRBD1 matching 10 bases. The V and J ends lost 1 base and 8 bases, in that order; junction bases with no gene match: 3. The V gene's germline CDR1 is SGHTS and CDR2 YDEGEE. The CDR3 consists of 15 residues.

This clone was counted between two and nine times. The chain carries TRBV6-4 and TRBJ2-3; 10 nucleotides line up with TRBD2. V shed 5 bases, J shed 1 base, and the junction held 3 bases outside the gene matches. The V gene's germline CDR1 is MRHNA and CDR2 SNTAGT. The CDR3 totals 15 residues. The CDR3 is CASSTAGGGTDTQYF. CDR3 in DNA: TGTGCCAGCAGTACAGCGGGGGGGGGCACAGATACGCAGTATTTT.

In the case of this clone: Relative to the germline gene, one junction end is altered; a read error may explain this. The V and J genes are TRBV10-3 and TRBJ2-1; TRBD1 is a possible D gene (6 bases). Germline V gene data show CDR1 as ENHRY and CDR2 as SYGVKD. There are 15 residues in the CDR3. Written as DNA, the CDR3 is TGTGCCATCAGTGATCCGGGACAAGACTACAATGGGCAGTTCTTC. Translated, it gives CAISDPGQDYNGQFF.

V gene TRBV5-4 combines with J gene TRBJ2-5, with 10 bases identical to TRBD1. The DNA end is a closer match to TRBJ2-7, so the J assignment may be wrong. From germline, CDR1 is SGHNT and CDR2 YYREEE (reference sequence). The CDR3 runs 15 residues. CDR3 DNA: TGTGCCAGCAGCCCGCGGACAGGGGGCTCCTACGAGCAGTACTTC. Amino acid sequence: CASSPRTGGSYEQYF.

The gene calls are TRBV7-9 and TRBJ1-2, with TRBD1 matching over 9 bases. The CDR3 runs 14 residues. Germline V gene lookup returns CDR1 SEHNR and CDR2 FQNEAQ (reference sequence). The V segment lost 5 bases and the J segment 6 bases; nucleotides outside the gene matches: 7. The CDR3 nucleotides are TGTGCCAGCAGCGCCCGGGACAGGGTGCATGGCTACACCTTC. It codes for CASSARDRVHGYTF.

The chain combines TRBV5-6 with TRBJ2-3; D is perhaps TRBD2 (5 bases). Germline V gives CDR1 SGHDT, CDR2 YYEEEE. The CDR3 covers 12 residues. The V and J ends lost 2 bases and 5 bases respectively, with 6 bases between them. As DNA, the CDR3 is TGTGCCAGCAGCTTCGGGGTAGATACGCAGTATTTT. The encoded protein is CASSFGVDTQYF.

The chain couples TRBV6-1 to TRBJ2-1, with TRBD1 matching 7 bases. V was pared by 5 bases and J by 4 bases, with 5 bases of the junction left unmatched. CDR1 and CDR2 from the germline V gene are MNHNS and SASEGT. The CDR3 consists of 14 residues. DNA for the CDR3: TGTGCCAGCAGTTGGACAGGACTTTACAATGAGCAGTTCTTC. As protein: CASSWTGLYNEQFF.

The rearrangement links TRBV5-1 to TRBJ1-6; possible D gene TRBD1, 6 bases. Germline V gene sequence: CDR1 SGHRS, CDR2 YFSETQ. V lost 4 bases and J lost 9, with 17 bases in between. The CDR3 consists of 15 residues. CDR3 nucleotide sequence: TGCGCCAGCAGCCAGGACAGCGGACGGGGTTCACCCCTCCACTTT. Translation gives CASSQDSGRGSPLHF. The whole variable domain, remainder taken from reference TRBV5-1 and TRBJ1-6, is KAGVTQTPRYLIKTRGQQVTLSCSPISGHRSVSWYQQTPGQGLQFLFEYFSETQRNKGNFPGRFSGRQFSNSRSEMNVSTLELGDSALYLCASSQDSGRGSPLHFGNGTRLTVT.

The chain carries TRBV27 and TRBJ2-1; 9 nucleotides match TRBD2. The germline V gene encodes CDR1 MNHEY and CDR2 SMNVEV (reference sequence). V lost 2 bases and J lost 3; bases outside the gene matches: 11. The CDR3 loop spans 18 amino acids. The CDR3, as DNA: TGTGCCAGCAGTTTAATGTATAGCGGGAGTAGGCTCTACAATGAGCAGTTCTTC. Translation: CASSLMYSGSRLYNEQFF.

The chain carries TRBV10-2 and TRBJ1-2, with D tentatively TRBD1 (6 bases). Germline loops: CDR1 WSHSY, CDR2 SAAADI. V gave up 2 bases and J gave up 3 bases, with 16 bases separating them. The CDR3 loop spans 16 amino acids. CDR3 residues: CASSEKEGGHHYGYTF. CDR3 sequence (DNA): TGCGCCAGCAGTGAGAAGGAGGGGGGGCATCACTATGGCTACACCTTC.

The chain joins TRBV4-1 to TRBJ2-6; D not certain. The CDR3 is 16 amino acids. With 3 bases removed from V and 0 bases from J, the gap between germline ends came to 9 bases. Germline V gives CDR1 MGHRA, CDR2 YSYEKL. The CDR3 loop reads CASSQFGASGANVLTF. CDR3 nucleotide sequence: TGCGCCAGCAGCCAGTTTGGTGCCTCTGGGGCCAACGTCCTGACTTTC.